The present TCR beta chain was sequenced within a study of blood T cell repertoires in COVID-19. About the research overall: Material from acute and convalescent COVID-19 was sourced from the United States, Italy and Spain. PBMCs, B-cell-depleted T cells, or T cells provided the cDNA or gDNA that made up the material.

In the source study's methods: Quantification of nucleated cells was approximated via reference gene primer amplification. The data were produced by immunoSEQ multiplex PCR, yet TCRdb's version contains in-frame clones alone and is incomplete. The DNA gave D and trimming, while V, J and clone size come from that table. This table holds about 440,000 clones, 90% found once. CDR1 is LNHNV and CDR2 is YYDKDF in the germline V gene (reference sequence). The CDR3 is 16 residues long. V dropped 4 bases and J dropped 7 bases, with 20 bases sitting between them. This clone occurred a few times. The clonotype comes from a young man who had recovered from COVID-19. The chain combines TRBV15 with TRBJ1-5; D gene uncertain. Sequencing used PBMCs or T cells enriched from blood (not recorded which). The CDR3 region is CATSTEVKAAGQPQHF. The CDR3 DNA reads TGTGCCACCAGCACAGAAGTCAAGGCCGCGGGGCAGCCCCAGCATTTT. Full variable domain (remainder filled in from reference TRBV15 and TRBJ1-5): DAMVIQNPRYQVTQFGKPVTLSCSQTLNHNVMYWYQQKSSQAPKLLFHYYDKDFNNEADTPDNFQSRRPNTSFCFLDIRSPGLGDTAMYLCATSTEVKAAGQPQHFGDGTRLSIL.